What follows describes a single T cell receptor (beta chain). Its antigen is unknown. Researchers took RNA transcripts and amplified the TCR beta CDR3 regions from them. The HTBI primer set served for first-round RT-PCR of the TCR CDR3. TCRdb re-derived calls from the multiplex PCR reads in MiXCR, one entry per CDR3 protein. The sample has approximately 870,000 distinct CDR3 sequences, about two fifths seen once; the top ten hold 7.5% to 9.5%. The record originates from a study of T cells in Graves' hyperthyroidism and ophthalmopathy. The V and J ends lost 7 bases and 11 bases respectively, with 14 bases between them. Germline V CDR1 and CDR2: ENHRY, SYGVKD. CDR3 size: 12 residues. Broader study findings: Ophthalmopathy onset followed model prediction by a median around 6.9 months.

Material for sequencing was blood. This TCR came from a young man with Graves' hyperthyroidism. This chain joins TRBV10-3 and TRBJ1-4, with D unresolved. CDR3 nucleotide sequence: TGTGCCATCACCTCGACGGAAGAGAAACTGTTTTTT. This encodes CAITSTEEKLFF.